This T cell receptor (beta chain) was sequenced in a study of blood T cell repertoires in COVID-19. The CDR3 length is 12 residues. Trimming took 7 bases from V and 6 from J, leaving 12 bases between them. The table came from immunoSEQ multiplex PCR; TCRdb's copy has only in-frame clones and leaves some out. The profile shows 120,000 to 150,000 clones, around 82% of them singletons. Sequencing was carried out using peripheral blood. This clonotype originated in a woman between 50 and 59 years old with acute or convalescent COVID-19. The chain has TRBV12-3 or TRBV12-4 and TRBJ1-1; D remains unclear. CDR3 in DNA: TGTGCCAGCACCATCGGCGGAGCTGAAGCTTTCTTT. Its translation is CASTIGGAEAFF.